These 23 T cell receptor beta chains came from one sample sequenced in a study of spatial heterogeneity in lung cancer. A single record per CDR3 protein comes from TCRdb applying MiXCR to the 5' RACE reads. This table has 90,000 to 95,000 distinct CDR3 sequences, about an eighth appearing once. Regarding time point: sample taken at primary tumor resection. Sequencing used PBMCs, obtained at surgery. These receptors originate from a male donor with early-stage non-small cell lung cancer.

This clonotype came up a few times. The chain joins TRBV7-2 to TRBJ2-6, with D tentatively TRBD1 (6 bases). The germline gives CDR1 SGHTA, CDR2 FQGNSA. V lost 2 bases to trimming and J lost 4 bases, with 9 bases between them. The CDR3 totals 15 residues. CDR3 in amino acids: CASSLSGGGANVLTF. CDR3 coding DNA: TGTGCCAGCAGCTTATCTGGGGGCGGGGCCAACGTCCTGACTTTC.

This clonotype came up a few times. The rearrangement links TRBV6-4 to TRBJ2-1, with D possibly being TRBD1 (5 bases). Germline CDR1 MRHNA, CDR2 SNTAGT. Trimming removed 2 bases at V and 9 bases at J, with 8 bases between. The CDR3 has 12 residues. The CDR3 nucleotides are TGTGCCAGCAGTGACAGGGGCGGTGAGCAGTTCTTC. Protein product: CASSDRGGEQFF.

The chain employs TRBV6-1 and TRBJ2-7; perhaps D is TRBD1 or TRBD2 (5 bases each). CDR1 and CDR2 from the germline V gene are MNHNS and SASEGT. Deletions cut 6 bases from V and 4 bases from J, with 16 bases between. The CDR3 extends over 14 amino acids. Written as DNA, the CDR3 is TGTGCCAGCAGCGAAAGGGACGGCGGATACGAGCAGTACTTC. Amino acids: CASSERDGGYEQYF.

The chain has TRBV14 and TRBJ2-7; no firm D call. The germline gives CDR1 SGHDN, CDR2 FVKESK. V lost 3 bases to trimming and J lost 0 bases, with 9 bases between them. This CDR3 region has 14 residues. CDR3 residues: CASSQFQSSYEQYF. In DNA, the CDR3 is TGTGCCAGCAGCCAGTTTCAGAGCTCCTACGAGCAGTACTTC.

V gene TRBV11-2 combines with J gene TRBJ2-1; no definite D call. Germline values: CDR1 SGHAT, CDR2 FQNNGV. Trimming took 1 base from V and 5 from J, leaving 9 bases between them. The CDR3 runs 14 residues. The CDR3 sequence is CASSLVSVHNEQFF. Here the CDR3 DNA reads TGTGCCAGCAGCTTAGTTTCAGTGCACAATGAGCAGTTCTTC. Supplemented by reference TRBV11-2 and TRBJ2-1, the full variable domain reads EAGVAQSPRYKIIEKRQSVAFWCNPISGHATLYWYQQILGQGPKLLIQFQNNGVVDDSQLPKDRFSAERLKGVDSTLKIQPAKLEDSAVYLCASSLVSVHNEQFFGPGTRLTVL.

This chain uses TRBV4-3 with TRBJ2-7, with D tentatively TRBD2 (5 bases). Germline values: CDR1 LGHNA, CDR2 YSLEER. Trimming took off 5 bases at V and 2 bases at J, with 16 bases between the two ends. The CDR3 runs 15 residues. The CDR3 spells CASSKRNGDTYEQYF. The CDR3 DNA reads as TGCGCCAGCAGCAAACGGAACGGGGATACCTACGAGCAGTACTTC.

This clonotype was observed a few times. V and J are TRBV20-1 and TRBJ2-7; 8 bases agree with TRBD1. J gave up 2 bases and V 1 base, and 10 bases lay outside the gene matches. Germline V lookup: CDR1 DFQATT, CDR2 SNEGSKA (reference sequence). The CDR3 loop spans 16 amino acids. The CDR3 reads CSARVPGQGQPYEQYF. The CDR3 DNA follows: TGCAGTGCTAGAGTTCCCGGACAGGGCCAACCCTACGAGCAGTACTTC.

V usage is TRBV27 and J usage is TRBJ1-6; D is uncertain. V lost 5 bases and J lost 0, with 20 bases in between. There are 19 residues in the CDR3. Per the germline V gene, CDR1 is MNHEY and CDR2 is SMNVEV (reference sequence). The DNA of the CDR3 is TGTGCCAGCAGTCCCCACCGGACGGCCGCGAGCTCCTATAATTCACCCCTCCACTTT. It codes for CASSPHRTAASSYNSPLHF.

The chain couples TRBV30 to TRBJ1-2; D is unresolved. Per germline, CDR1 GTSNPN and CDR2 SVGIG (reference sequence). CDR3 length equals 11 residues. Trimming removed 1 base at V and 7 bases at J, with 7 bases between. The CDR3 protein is CAWSDFSGYTF. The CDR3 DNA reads TGTGCCTGGAGTGACTTCAGTGGCTACACCTTC.

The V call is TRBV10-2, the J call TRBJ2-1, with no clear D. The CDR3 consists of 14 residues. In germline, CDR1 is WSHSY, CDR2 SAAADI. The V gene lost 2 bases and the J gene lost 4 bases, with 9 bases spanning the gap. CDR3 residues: CASSEGDRYNEQFF. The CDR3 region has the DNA TGCGCCAGCAGTGAGGGTGACCGGTACAATGAGCAGTTCTTC.

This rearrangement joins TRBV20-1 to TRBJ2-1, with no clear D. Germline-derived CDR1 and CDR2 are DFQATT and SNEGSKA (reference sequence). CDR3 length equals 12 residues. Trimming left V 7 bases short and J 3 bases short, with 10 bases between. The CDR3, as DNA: TGCAGTGTCAGGTCCGACTACAATGAGCAGTTCTTC. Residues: CSVRSDYNEQFF.

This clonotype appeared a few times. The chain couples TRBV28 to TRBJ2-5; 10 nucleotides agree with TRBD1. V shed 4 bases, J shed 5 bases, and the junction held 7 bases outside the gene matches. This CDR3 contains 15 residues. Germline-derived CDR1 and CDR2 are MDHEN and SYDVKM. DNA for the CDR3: TGTGCCAGCAGTTCCCGGACAGGGGGTTTGGAGACCCAGTACTTC. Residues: CASSSRTGGLETQYF.

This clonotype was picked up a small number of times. The CDR3 reads CASSPPSSTDTQYF. CDR3 bases: TGTGCCAGCAGTCCGCCCTCCAGCACAGATACGCAGTATTTT. The chain combines TRBV28 with TRBJ2-3; the D is unclear. CDR1 MDHEN and CDR2 SYDVKM come from the germline V gene. V gave up 5 bases and J gave up 0 bases, with 9 bases separating them. The CDR3 has 14 residues.

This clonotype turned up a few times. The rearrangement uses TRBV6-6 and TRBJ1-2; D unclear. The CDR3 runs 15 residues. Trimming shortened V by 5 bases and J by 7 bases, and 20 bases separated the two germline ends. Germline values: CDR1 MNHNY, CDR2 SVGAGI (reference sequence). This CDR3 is CASSPDRGAGAGYTF. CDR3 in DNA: TGTGCCAGCAGTCCCGATCGGGGAGCAGGCGCTGGCTACACCTTC.

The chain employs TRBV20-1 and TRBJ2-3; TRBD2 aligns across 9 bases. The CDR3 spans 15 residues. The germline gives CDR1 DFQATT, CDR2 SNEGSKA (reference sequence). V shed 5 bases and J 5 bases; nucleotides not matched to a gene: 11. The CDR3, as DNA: TGCAGTGCTCGCGGCGGGAGGGCCGAGGAAGATACGCAGTATTTT. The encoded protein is CSARGGRAEEDTQYF.

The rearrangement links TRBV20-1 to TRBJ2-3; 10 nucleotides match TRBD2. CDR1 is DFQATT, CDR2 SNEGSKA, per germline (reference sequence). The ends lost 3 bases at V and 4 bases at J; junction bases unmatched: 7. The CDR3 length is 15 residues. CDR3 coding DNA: TGCAGTGCTAGTCGCGCTAGCGGGAGTGCAGATACGCAGTATTTT. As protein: CSASRASGSADTQYF.

Written as DNA, the CDR3 is TGTGCCAGCAGTTACTCGACCGGGAGGGCTACAGATACGCAGTATTTT. Amino acid sequence: CASSYSTGRATDTQYF. The gene calls are TRBV6-2 or TRBV6-3 and TRBJ2-3; 8 nucleotides match TRBD2. The V gene end was trimmed by 0 bases and the J gene end by 3 bases; junction bases not matched to a gene: 5. The germline gives CDR1 MNHEY, CDR2 SVGEGT. The CDR3 contains 16 residues.

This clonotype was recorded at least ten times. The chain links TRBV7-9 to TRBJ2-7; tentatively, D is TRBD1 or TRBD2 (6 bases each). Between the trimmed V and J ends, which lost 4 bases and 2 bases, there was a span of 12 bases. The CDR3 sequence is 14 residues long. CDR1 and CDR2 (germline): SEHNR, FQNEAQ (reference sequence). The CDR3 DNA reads TGTGCCAGCAGCTATTCCGGGGGCCCCTACGAGCAGTACTTC. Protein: CASSYSGGPYEQYF.

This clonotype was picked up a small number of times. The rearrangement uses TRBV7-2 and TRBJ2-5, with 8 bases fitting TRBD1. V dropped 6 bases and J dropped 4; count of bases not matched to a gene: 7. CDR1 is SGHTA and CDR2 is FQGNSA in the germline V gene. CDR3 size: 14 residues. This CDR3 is CASRPQGALETQYF. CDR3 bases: TGTGCCAGCAGACCTCAGGGGGCATTAGAGACCCAGTACTTC.

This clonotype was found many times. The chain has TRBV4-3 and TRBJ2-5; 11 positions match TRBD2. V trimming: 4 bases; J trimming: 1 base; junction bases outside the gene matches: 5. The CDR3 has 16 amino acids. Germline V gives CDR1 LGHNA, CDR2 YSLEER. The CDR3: CASSRGLAEAQETQYF. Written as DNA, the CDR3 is TGCGCCAGCAGCCGGGGACTAGCGGAGGCCCAAGAGACCCAGTACTTC.

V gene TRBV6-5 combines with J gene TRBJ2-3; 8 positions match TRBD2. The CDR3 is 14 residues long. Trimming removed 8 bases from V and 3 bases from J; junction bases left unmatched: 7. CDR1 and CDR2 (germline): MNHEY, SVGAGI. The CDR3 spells CASGKAGATDTQYF. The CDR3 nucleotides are TGTGCCAGCGGAAAAGCGGGGGCAACAGATACGCAGTATTTT.

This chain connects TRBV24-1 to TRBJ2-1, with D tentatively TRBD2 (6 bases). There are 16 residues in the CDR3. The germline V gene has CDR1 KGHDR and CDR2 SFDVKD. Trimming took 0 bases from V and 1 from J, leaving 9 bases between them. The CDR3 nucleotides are TGTGCCACCAGTGATTTGGCGGGACCTTCCTACAATGAGCAGTTCTTC. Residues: CATSDLAGPSYNEQFF.

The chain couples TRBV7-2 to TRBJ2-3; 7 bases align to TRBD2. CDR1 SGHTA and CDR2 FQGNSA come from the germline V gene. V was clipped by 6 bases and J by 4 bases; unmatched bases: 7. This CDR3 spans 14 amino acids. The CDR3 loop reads CASRTGLAADTQYF. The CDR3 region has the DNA TGTGCCAGCAGAACGGGCCTAGCGGCAGATACGCAGTATTTT. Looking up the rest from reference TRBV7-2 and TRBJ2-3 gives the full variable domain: GAGVSQSPSNKVTEKGKDVELRCDPISGHTALYWYRQSLGQGLEFLIYFQGNSAPDKSGLPSDRFSAERTGGSVSTLTIQRTQQEDSAVYLCASRTGLAADTQYFGPGTRLTVL.